This TCR beta chain derives from a study of cytomegalovirus exposure and HLA in healthy donors. Per the germline V gene, CDR1 is ENHRY and CDR2 is SYGVKD. Trimming cost V 6 bases and J 6 bases; bases outside gene matches: 9. This CDR3 has 15 residues. This clone was found once. Its antigen is unidentified. The primer mix had 60 Vbeta and 13 Jbeta primers. TCRdb keeps only in-frame clones here, not all; method: immunoSEQ multiplex PCR. This sample has fewer than 100,000 clones, with less than 80% found just once. Study results and caveats: Segments of the TCR beta V type were, in most cases, productive about 87% or about 30% of the time in an earlier analysis. In a later analysis, across HLA loci, associated TCR counts were highest for DRB1, lowest for HLA-C.

This sequence was found in a woman between 35 and 50 years old in good health and CMV-seropositive. Sequencing input: PBMCs. The genes are TRBV10-3 and TRBJ2-3; 10 bases fit TRBD1. CDR3 DNA sequence: TGTGCCATCAGGGAAGGGACAGGGGAAATTGATACGCAGTATTTT. This sequence encodes CAIREGTGEIDTQYF.